This TCR beta chain derives from a study of blood T cell repertoires in COVID-19. The wider study: The origin of the acute and convalescent COVID-19 samples was the United States, Italy and Spain. In each case, the material was cDNA or gDNA derived from T cells, B-cell-depleted T cells, or PBMCs.

The V and J ends lost 1 base and 2 bases respectively, with 5 bases between them. Germline CDR1 and CDR2: SGHVS and FQNEAQ. This CDR3 has 13 amino acids. Authors' data handling: Researchers report that nucleated cell counts were estimated from reference gene primer amplification. Profiling relied on immunoSEQ multiplex PCR, and the TCRdb table lists in-frame clones only, not all of them. V, J and clone size derive from that table, while D and trimming were established from the DNA sequence. Among about 120,000 clones, roughly 84% were seen once, and the ten largest hold around 3.9%. The recovered donors of Cohort 3 showed two negative PCRs, clearance, or symptom resolution.

This chain links TRBV7-8 with TRBJ1-2; unclear D gene. Specimen: PBMCs or T cells enriched from blood (not recorded which). The sequence came from a woman in her 30s who had recovered from COVID-19. CDR3 residues: CASSLELNYGYTF. Here the CDR3 DNA reads TGTGCCAGCAGCTTAGAACTGAACTATGGCTACACCTTC. The whole variable domain, filled in from reference TRBV7-8 and TRBJ1-2, reads GAGVSQSPRYKVAKRGQDVALRCDPISGHVSLFWYQQALGQGPEFLTYFQNEAQLDKSGLPSDRFFAERPEGSVSTLKIQRTQQEDSAVYLCASSLELNYGYTFGSGTRLTVV.